This T cell receptor beta chain was retrieved from a study of Graves' ophthalmopathy and Graves' hyperthyroidism. The CDR3 loop spans 16 amino acids. V lost 6 bases, J lost 3 bases, and 20 bases lay in between. Germline CDR1 SNHLY, CDR2 FYNNEI. TCR beta CDR3 amplification used RNA transcripts. HTBI primers were employed in first-round RT-PCR, then a second-round multiplex PCR followed. TCRdb recomputed calls from the multiplex PCR reads with MiXCR, one row per CDR3 protein. Of hundreds of thousands of distinct CDR3 sequences listed, about a fifth were seen once; the top ten hold approximately 6.5%. This clonotype was detected many times. Its antigen is undetermined. General observations from the study: A majority of expanded thyroid clonotypes exceeding 0.001 frequency were likewise present in blood.

The genes are TRBV2 and TRBJ2-5; the D gene is possibly TRBD1 (6 bases). The sequencing input was peripheral blood. The receptor comes from a woman aged 18-29 years with stable Graves' hyperthyroidism. Some clones in this sample may be carry-over from other donors' samples. In DNA, the CDR3 is TGTGCCAGCAGAGACCATCGGGTCGCAGGGGAAGAGACCCAGTACTTC. Protein: CASRDHRVAGEETQYF.